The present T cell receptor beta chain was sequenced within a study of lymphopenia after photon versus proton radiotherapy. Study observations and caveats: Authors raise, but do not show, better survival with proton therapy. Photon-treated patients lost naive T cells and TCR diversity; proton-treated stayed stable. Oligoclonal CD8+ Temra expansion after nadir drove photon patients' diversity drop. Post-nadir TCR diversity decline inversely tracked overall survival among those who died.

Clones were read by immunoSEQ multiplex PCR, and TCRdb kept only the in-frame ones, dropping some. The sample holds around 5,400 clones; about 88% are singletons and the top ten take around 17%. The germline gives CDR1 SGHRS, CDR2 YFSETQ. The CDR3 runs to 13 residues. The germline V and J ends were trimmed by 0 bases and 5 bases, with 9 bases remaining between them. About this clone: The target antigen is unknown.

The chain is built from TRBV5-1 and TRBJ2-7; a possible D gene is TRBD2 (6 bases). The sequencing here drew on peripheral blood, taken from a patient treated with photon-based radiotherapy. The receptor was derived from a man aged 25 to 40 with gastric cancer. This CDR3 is CASSLGGLNEQYF. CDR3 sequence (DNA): TGCGCCAGCAGCTTGGGGGGACTCAACGAGCAGTACTTC.